The rows below give T cell receptor beta chains drawn from one sample of a study of blood T cell repertoires in COVID-19. TCRdb's copy holds only in-frame clones and misses some; the assay was immunoSEQ multiplex PCR. Among under 45,000 clones listed, over 80% were seen once. The material sequenced was peripheral blood. These receptor sequences come from a human donor in a cohort sampled during active COVID-19. The CDR3 runs from the conserved cysteine through the conserved F or W. The D gene is left open where the match is weak. Only some rows state a clone size, as once, few, many or a class for expanded clones.

j_gene | abundance | d_gene | v_gene | CDR3nt | CDR3aa
TRBJ2-3 | - | - | TRBV6-5 | TGTGCCAGCAGACCTCCCGGGGGAGGCACAGATACGCAGTATTTT | CASRPPGGGTDTQYF
TRBJ1-2 | - | - | TRBV24-1 | TGTGCCACCAGTGACCCGTCGACGGGGATCTATGGCTACACCTTC | CATSDPSTGIYGYTF
TRBJ2-5 | - | TRBD2 | TRBV6-6 | TGTGCCAGCAGTCCCGGGCGGACTAGCGGGGGTAGCCAAGAGACCCAGTACTTC | CASSPGRTSGGSQETQYF
TRBJ2-6 | once | - | TRBV3-1/TRBV3-2 | TGTGCCAGCAGCCGGGGCAGCCTGCCCGTCTCTGGGGCCAACGTCCTGACTTTC | CASSRGSLPVSGANVLTF
TRBJ2-7 | - | TRBD2 | TRBV11-2 | TGTGCCAGCAGCTTAGGTTCCGCGGGGGGCACTTCTGACTCCTACGAGCAGTACTTC | CASSLGSAGGTSDSYEQYF
TRBJ2-3 | - | TRBD2 | TRBV5-1 | TGCGCCAGCAGCTCACCACAGGGACTAGACACAGATACGCAGTATTTT | CASSSPQGLDTDTQYF
TRBJ2-7 | - | - | TRBV5-6 | TGTGCCAGCAGCTTGGTTCATGGGGAGGAGCAGTACTTC | CASSLVHGEEQYF
TRBJ1-3 | - | - | TRBV6-5 | TGTGCCAGCAGTTACTCGAAGAGAGGATCTGGAAACACCATATATTTT | CASSYSKRGSGNTIYF
TRBJ1-1 | once | - | TRBV18 | TGTGCCAGCTCACCACTTTCCCCGCGATCAAACACTGAAGCTTTCTTT | CASSPLSPRSNTEAFF
TRBJ2-3 | - | - | TRBV3-1/TRBV3-2 | TGTGCCAGCAGCCTCCCCCCCGGGAGCACAGATACGCAGTATTTT | CASSLPPGSTDTQYF
TRBJ1-1 | - | - | TRBV4-2 | TGTGCCAGCAGCCAAGTGGGACACTTGCCCACTGAAGCTTTCTTT | CASSQVGHLPTEAFF
TRBJ1-3 | - | TRBD1 | TRBV7-2 | TGTGCCAGCACCGGGACAGGGGGCCTTGGAAACACCATATATTTT | CASTGTGGLGNTIYF
TRBJ2-3 | - | TRBD1 | TRBV28 | TGTGCCAGCAGTTTATCAGTGGGACAGCCTTATACGCAGTATTTT | CASSLSVGQPYTQYF
TRBJ2-1 | - | TRBD2 | TRBV6-5 | TGTGCCAGCAGCAGGACTAGCGGGACCTACAATGAGCAGTTCTTC | CASSRTSGTYNEQFF
TRBJ2-1 | - | - | TRBV21-1 | TGTGCCAGCAGCCCCGGCACGGGACATTTTTCGGGGAGCTCCTACAATGAGCAGTTCTTC | CASSPGTGHFSGSSYNEQFF
TRBJ2-7 | few | - | TRBV29-1 | TGCAGCGTTCGTACAGGGAGCTACGAGCAGTACTTC | CSVRTGSYEQYF
TRBJ2-3 | - | TRBD2 | TRBV7-2 | TGTGCCAGCAGCTTAGATGGGCTAGCGGGAGGGCGTAGCACAGATACGCAGTATTTT | CASSLDGLAGGRSTDTQYF
TRBJ1-2 | - | - | TRBV7-9 | TGTGCCGCACAGATGGGTAACTATGGCTACACCTTC | CAAQMGNYGYTF
TRBJ2-1 | - | TRBD2 | TRBV6-5 | TGTGCCAGCAGTACTAGCGGGCGCTACAATGAGCAGTTCTTC | CASSTSGRYNEQFF
TRBJ1-2 | - | - | TRBV7-2 | TGTGCCAGCAGCCCCCGTAGCACCCTCATGCCGGGGGGCTACACCTTC | CASSPRSTLMPGGYTF
TRBJ1-2 | - | - | TRBV6-5 | TGTGCCAGCACCCCGGGGGGGGCAAACTATGGCTACACCTTC | CASTPGGANYGYTF
TRBJ2-5 | - | - | TRBV11-2 | TGTGCCAGCAGACTAGTCCTCACTCAAGAGACCCAGTACTTC | CASRLVLTQETQYF
TRBJ2-3 | - | TRBD1 | TRBV19 | TGTGCCACAACGGACAGGGGGCCTGCCCCAGATACGCAGTATTTT | CATTDRGPAPDTQYF
TRBJ2-3 | few | - | TRBV30 | TGTGCCTGGAGAAAGCCCCGACTAGATACGCAGTATTTT | CAWRKPRLDTQYF
TRBJ2-7 | - | TRBD2 | TRBV5-8 | TGTGCCAGTGTCAAACCGGGACTAGCCTACGAGCAGTACTTC | CASVKPGLAYEQYF
TRBJ2-1 | - | - | TRBV11-2 | TGTGCCAGCAGCTTAAGTAATTCGCACGGTCGCAATGAGCAGTTCTTC | CASSLSNSHGRNEQFF
TRBJ2-3 | - | TRBD2 | TRBV5-1 | TGCGCCAGCAGCTTCCGTGGGGCGGGAGGAACAGATACGCAGTATTTT | CASSFRGAGGTDTQYF
TRBJ1-2 | - | - | TRBV30 | TGTGCCTGGAGTAATTCAGGGTTCTCTTTTATTTATGGCTACACCTTC | CAWSNSGFSFIYGYTF
TRBJ2-6 | - | TRBD1 | TRBV14 | TGTGCCAGCAGCCTGGGACAGGGGTTGGGCTCTGGGGCCAACGTCCTGACTTTC | CASSLGQGLGSGANVLTF
TRBJ2-7 | once | TRBD1 | TRBV28 | TGTGCCAGCAGTTTGCCGGGACAGGGGCCAGGCTTC | CASSLPGQGPGF
TRBJ2-3 | - | - | TRBV5-1 | TGCGCCAGCAGCTTGGGACAAGCAGATACGCAGTATTTT | CASSLGQADTQYF
TRBJ2-5 | - | TRBD1 | TRBV28 | TGTGCCACTAACCACCGGGACAGGGTCCAAGAGACCCAGTACTTC | CATNHRDRVQETQYF
TRBJ2-7 | - | TRBD2 | TRBV7-2 | TGTGCCAGCAGCTTCACACTAGCGGGGGGGCCCTACGAGCAGTACTTC | CASSFTLAGGPYEQYF
TRBJ2-1 | few | TRBD1 | TRBV7-2 | TGTGCCAGCAGCTTAGTGGCTCTAGTTGGGACAGTGAATGAGCAGTTCTTC | CASSLVALVGTVNEQFF
TRBJ2-3 | - | - | TRBV5-1 | TGCGCCAGCAGCTTGTTATTCGGAGATACGCAGTATTTT | CASSLLFGDTQYF
TRBJ2-3 | - | TRBD2 | TRBV3-1/TRBV3-2 | TGTGCCAGCAGCCAAGATCTCGGGGGGACTCCTCACACAGATACGCAGTATTTT | CASSQDLGGTPHTDTQYF
TRBJ2-7 | - | - | TRBV11-2 | TGTGCCAGCAGCTTAAAGGGGAACCCAAGCTCCTACGAGCAGTACTTC | CASSLKGNPSSYEQYF
TRBJ1-1 | - | - | TRBV30 | TGTGCCTGTAATGAAGCTTTCTTT | CACNEAFF
TRBJ1-6 | - | TRBD1 | TRBV27 | TGTGCCAGCAGTCGGACAGGTAGCTCCTATAATTCACCCCTCCACTTT | CASSRTGSSYNSPLHF
TRBJ1-5 | - | TRBD1 | TRBV6-2/TRBV6-3 | TGTGCCAGCAGTTTGGGACAGGGTCGTGATCAGCCCCAGCATTTT | CASSLGQGRDQPQHF
TRBJ1-2 | - | - | TRBV30 | TGTGCCTGGCAGGGAATGAACTATGGCTACACCTTC | CAWQGMNYGYTF
TRBJ1-2 | - | - | TRBV6-2/TRBV6-3 | TGTGCCAGCAGTTCGGCGTATAAGACGGAGGGTGGCTACACCTTC | CASSSAYKTEGGYTF
TRBJ1-1 | - | - | TRBV7-9 | TGTGCCAGCAGCTTAGCGGGTTTTAGCTCGAACACTGAAGCTTTCTTT | CASSLAGFSSNTEAFF
TRBJ2-3 | once | - | TRBV5-1 | TGCGCCAGCAGTCAGGACACAGATACGCAGTATTTT | CASSQDTDTQYF
TRBJ2-3 | - | - | TRBV21-1 | TGTGCCAGCAGCAAAGCCTGGGCCCCGAGCACAGATACGCAGTATTTT | CASSKAWAPSTDTQYF
TRBJ2-1 | - | - | TRBV11-2 | TGTGCCAGCAGATACGCGGGCAACAATGAGCAGTTCTTC | CASRYAGNNEQFF
TRBJ1-2 | - | - | TRBV30 | TGTGCCTGGAGTGGAGGAATCTATGGCTACACCTTC | CAWSGGIYGYTF
TRBJ2-2 | - | - | TRBV5-1 | TGCGCCAGCAAGGCGGAGTTTAACACCGGGGAGCTGTTTTTT | CASKAEFNTGELFF
TRBJ1-2 | - | - | TRBV9 | TGTGCCAGCAGCGTAGAAGGGGGAATTGGCGGCTACACCTTC | CASSVEGGIGGYTF
TRBJ1-6 | - | TRBD1 | TRBV13 | TGTGCCAGCAGCACCCGACTGAGGGACAGCTATAATTCACCCCTCCACTTT | CASSTRLRDSYNSPLHF
TRBJ1-1 | - | - | TRBV5-6 | TGTGCCAGCAGCTTGATCTTTATTTCGGGGGAAGCTTTCTTT | CASSLIFISGEAFF
TRBJ1-6 | - | - | TRBV3-1/TRBV3-2 | TGTGCCAGCAGCCAAGATACAGGCAGGGGCGCTTCACCCCTCCACTTT | CASSQDTGRGASPLHF
TRBJ2-2 | - | TRBD2 | TRBV30 | TGTGCCTGGGGCCCTCGGGGGGACACCGGGGAGCTGTTTTTT | CAWGPRGDTGELFF